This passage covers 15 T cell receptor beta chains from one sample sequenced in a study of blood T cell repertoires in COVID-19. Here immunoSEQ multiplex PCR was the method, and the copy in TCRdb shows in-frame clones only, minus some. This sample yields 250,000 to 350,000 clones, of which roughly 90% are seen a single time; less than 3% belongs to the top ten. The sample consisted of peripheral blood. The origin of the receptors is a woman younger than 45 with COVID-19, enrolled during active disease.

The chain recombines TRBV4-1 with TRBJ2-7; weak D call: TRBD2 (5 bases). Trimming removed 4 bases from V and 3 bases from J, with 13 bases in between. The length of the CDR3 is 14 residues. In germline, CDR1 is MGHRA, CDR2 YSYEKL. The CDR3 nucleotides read TGCGCCAGCAGCCCGAGTTCTAGCTACTACGAGCAGTACTTC. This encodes CASSPSSSYYEQYF.

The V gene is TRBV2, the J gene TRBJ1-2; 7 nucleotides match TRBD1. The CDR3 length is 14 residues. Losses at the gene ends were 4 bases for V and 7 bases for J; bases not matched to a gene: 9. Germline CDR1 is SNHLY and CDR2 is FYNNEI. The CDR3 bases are TGTGCCAGCAGTGGAGGGGGCGGCTCTGCTGGCTACACCTTC. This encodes CASSGGGGSAGYTF.

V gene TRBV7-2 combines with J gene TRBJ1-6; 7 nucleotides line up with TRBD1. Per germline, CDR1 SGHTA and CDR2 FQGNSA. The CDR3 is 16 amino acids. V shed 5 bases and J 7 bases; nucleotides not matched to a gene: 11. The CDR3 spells CASSPITGQYNSPLHF. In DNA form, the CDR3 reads TGTGCCAGCAGCCCTATCACGGGACAGTACAATTCACCCCTCCACTTT.

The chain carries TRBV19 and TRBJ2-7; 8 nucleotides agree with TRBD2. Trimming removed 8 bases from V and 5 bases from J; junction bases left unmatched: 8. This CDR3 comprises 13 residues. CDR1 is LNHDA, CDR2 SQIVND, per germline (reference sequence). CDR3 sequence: CASSWGLEDEQYF. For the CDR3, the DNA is TGTGCCAGTTCCTGGGGACTAGAAGACGAGCAGTACTTC.

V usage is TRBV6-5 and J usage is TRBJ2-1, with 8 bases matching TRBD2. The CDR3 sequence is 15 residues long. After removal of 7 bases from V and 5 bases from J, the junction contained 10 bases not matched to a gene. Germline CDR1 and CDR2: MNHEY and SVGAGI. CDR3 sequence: CASKGGLAGHNEQFF. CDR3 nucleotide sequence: TGTGCCAGCAAAGGAGGTTTAGCGGGGCACAATGAGCAGTTCTTC.

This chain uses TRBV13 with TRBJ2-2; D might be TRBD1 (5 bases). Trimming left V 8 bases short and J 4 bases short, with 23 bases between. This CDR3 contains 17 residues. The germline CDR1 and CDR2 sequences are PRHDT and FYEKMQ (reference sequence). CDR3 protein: CASCCRAPLSGTGELFF. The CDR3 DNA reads TGTGCCAGCTGCTGCAGGGCCCCCCTTTCGGGCACCGGGGAGCTGTTTTTT. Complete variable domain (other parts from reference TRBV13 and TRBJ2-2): AAGVIQSPRHLIKEKRETATLKCYPIPRHDTVYWYQQGPGQDPQFLISFYEKMQSDKGSIPDRFSAQQFSDYHSELNMSSLELGDSALYFCASCCRAPLSGTGELFFGEGSRLTVL.

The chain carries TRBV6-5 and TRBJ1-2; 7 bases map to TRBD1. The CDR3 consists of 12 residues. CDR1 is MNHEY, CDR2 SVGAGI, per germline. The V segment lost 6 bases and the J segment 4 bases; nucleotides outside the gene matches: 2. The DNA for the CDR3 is TGTGCCAGCAGGGGGACAGCCTATGGCTACACCTTC. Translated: CASRGTAYGYTF.

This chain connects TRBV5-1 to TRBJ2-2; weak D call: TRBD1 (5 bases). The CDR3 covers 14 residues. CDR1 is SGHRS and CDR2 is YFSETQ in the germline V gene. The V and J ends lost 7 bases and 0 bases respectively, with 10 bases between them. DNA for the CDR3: TGCGCCAGCGGAGACAGTACGAACACCGGGGAGCTGTTTTTT. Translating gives CASGDSTNTGELFF.

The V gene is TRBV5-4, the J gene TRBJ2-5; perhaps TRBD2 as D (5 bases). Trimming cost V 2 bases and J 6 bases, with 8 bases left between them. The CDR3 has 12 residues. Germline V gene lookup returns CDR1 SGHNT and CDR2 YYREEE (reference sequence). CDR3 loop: CASSLLEKTQYF. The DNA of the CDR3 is TGTGCCAGCAGCTTACTAGAAAAGACCCAGTACTTC.

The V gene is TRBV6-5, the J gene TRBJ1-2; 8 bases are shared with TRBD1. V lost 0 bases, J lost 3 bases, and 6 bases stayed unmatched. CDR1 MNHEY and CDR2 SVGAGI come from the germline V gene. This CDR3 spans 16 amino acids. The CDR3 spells CASSYSLVQGDYGYTF. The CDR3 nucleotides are TGTGCCAGCAGTTACTCTCTGGTACAGGGGGACTATGGCTACACCTTC.

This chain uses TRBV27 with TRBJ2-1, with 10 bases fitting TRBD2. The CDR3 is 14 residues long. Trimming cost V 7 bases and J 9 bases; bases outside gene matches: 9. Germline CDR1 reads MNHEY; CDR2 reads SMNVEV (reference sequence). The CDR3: CASITSGVGGEQFF. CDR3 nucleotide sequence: TGTGCCAGCATAACTAGCGGGGTGGGCGGTGAGCAGTTCTTC.

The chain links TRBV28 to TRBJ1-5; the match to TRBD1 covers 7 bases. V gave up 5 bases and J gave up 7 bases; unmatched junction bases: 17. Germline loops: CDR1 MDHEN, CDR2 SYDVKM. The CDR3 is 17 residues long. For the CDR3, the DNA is TGTGCCAGCAGTAGTCCTTACCAGGGGGGAGGTGGACAGCCCCAGCATTTT. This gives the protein CASSSPYQGGGGQPQHF.

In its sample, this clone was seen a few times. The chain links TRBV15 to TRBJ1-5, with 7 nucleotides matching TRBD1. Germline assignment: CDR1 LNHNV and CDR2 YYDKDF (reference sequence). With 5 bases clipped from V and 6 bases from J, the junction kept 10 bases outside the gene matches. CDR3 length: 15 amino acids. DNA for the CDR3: TGTGCCACCAGCGTAGCCGGGACAGCCGGTCAGCCCCAGCATTTT. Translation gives CATSVAGTAGQPQHF.

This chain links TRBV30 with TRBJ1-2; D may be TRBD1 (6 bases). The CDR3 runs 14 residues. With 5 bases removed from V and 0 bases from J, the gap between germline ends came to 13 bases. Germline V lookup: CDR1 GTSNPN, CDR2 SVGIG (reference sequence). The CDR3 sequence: CAWGDRPTNYGYTF. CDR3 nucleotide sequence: TGTGCCTGGGGTGACAGGCCTACTAACTATGGCTACACCTTC.

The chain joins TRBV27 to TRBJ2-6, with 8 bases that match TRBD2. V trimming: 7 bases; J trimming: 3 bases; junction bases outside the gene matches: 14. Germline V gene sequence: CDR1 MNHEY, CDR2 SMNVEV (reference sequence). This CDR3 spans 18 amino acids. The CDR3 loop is CASTRGGGPLGGANVLTF. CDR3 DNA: TGTGCCAGCACCCGGGGGGGAGGGCCCTTAGGTGGGGCCAACGTCCTGACTTTC.